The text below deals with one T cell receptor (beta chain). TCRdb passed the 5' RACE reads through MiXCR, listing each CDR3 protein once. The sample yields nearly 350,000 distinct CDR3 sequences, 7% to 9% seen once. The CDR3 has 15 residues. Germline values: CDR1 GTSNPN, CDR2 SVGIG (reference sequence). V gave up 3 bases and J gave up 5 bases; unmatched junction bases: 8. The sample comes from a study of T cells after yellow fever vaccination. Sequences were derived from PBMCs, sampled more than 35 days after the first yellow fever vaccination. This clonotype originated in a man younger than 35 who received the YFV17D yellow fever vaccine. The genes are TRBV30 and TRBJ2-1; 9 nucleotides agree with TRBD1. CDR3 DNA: TGTGCCTGGAGGCCCCTGACAGGGGGGGACAATGAGCAGTTCTTC. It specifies CAWRPLTGGDNEQFF.